The present TCR beta chain was sequenced within a study of blood T cell repertoires in COVID-19. Study as a whole: Sites in the United States, Italy and Spain provided acute and convalescent COVID-19 samples.

Source study methods: Estimates of nucleated cell counts were drawn from the amplification of reference gene primers. Sequencing used immunoSEQ multiplex PCR; TCRdb keeps in-frame clones, though not all of them. V and J calls and clone size are those listed in that table; D and trimming were worked out from the DNA. Among some 38,000 clones listed, 90% were seen once. The CDR3 runs to 14 residues. The germline V gene has CDR1 KGHSH and CDR2 LQKENI. V was trimmed by 2 bases and J by 8 bases, leaving 13 bases between them. The chain couples TRBV18 to TRBJ2-4; D is unresolved. The sequenced sample consisted of peripheral blood. The sequence was obtained from a man aged 55 to 69 with active or convalescent COVID-19. The CDR3, as DNA: TGTGCCAGCTCACCATCTGGTTATCGGGACATTCAGTACTTC. Protein sequence: CASSPSGYRDIQYF.